This T cell receptor beta chain was found in a study of cytomegalovirus exposure and HLA in healthy donors. PCR primers comprised 60 Vbeta and 13 Jbeta primers. TCRdb keeps only in-frame clones here, not all; method: immunoSEQ multiplex PCR. Of 120,000 to 150,000 clones listed, about three quarters are singletons. V was trimmed by 2 bases and J by 0 bases, leaving 9 bases between them. The CDR3 sequence is 15 residues long. The V gene's germline CDR1 is SGDLS and CDR2 YYNGEE. To note about this clone: Antigen unknown.

Donors showed nominal health when sampled, although they likely had unrecorded immune exposures. General observations from the study: Other equally common chains were less clonally expanded than HLA-associated TCR beta chains, a later analysis showed. V- and J-gene trimming of TCR beta was linked (in a later analysis) to a missense DCLRE1C variant.

The sequenced material came from PBMCs. The sequence came from a male donor in good health and CMV-seropositive. This chain links TRBV9 with TRBJ1-3, with a possible D match to TRBD1 (6 bases). CDR3 amino acids: CASSVETGSGNTIYF. CDR3 coding DNA: TGTGCCAGCAGCGTTGAGACAGGCTCTGGAAACACCATATATTTT.